Listed below are T cell receptor beta chains from one sample, sequenced in a study of CD8 T cell repertoires and HIV-1 epitope variants. Antigens for these TCRs are unknown. Assay used: immunoSEQ multiplex PCR; TCRdb lists only in-frame clones, some missing. The data show about 5,600 clones, with around three fifths seen just once and roughly 44% held by the top ten. Specimen: cultured CD8+ T cells derived from PBMCs. Receptors were obtained from a male donor with HIV. Each CDR3 is given with its conserved first and last residue. A D gene is named only where the DNA matches it firmly. Only some rows state a clone size, as once, few, many or a class for expanded clones.

clone size: once
V gene: TRBV27
J gene: TRBJ2-6
D gene: TRBD1
CDR3 protein: CASSFTRQGPGANVLTF
CDR3 DNA: TGTGCCAGCAGTTTCACCAGACAGGGTCCTGGGGCCAACGTCCTGACTTTC

clone size: .
V gene: TRBV7-8
J gene: TRBJ2-7
D gene: .
CDR3 protein: CASSKTMDRPYEQYF
CDR3 DNA: TGTGCCAGCAGCAAAACCATGGACCGACCCTACGAGCAGTACTTC

clone size: .
V gene: TRBV19
J gene: TRBJ1-2
D gene: .
CDR3 protein: CASSFQGRNYGYTF
CDR3 DNA: TGTGCCAGTAGTTTTCAGGGACGTAACTATGGCTACACCTTC

clone size: .
V gene: TRBV28
J gene: TRBJ1-2
D gene: TRBD1
CDR3 protein: CASSLLNTGGASGYTF
CDR3 DNA: TGTGCCAGCAGTTTACTAAACACAGGGGGCGCGTCTGGCTACACCTTC

clone size: .
V gene: TRBV29-1
J gene: TRBJ2-1
D gene: .
CDR3 protein: CSVEVGAPYNEQFF
CDR3 DNA: TGCAGCGTTGAGGTGGGAGCCCCCTACAATGAGCAGTTCTTC

clone size: .
V gene: TRBV11-1
J gene: TRBJ1-2
D gene: TRBD1
CDR3 protein: CASSSPPGGGNNYGYTF
CDR3 DNA: TGTGCCAGCAGCTCCCCGCCAGGGGGCGGAAATAACTATGGCTACACCTTC

clone size: .
V gene: TRBV30
J gene: TRBJ1-6
D gene: .
CDR3 protein: CALEEKGSFSPLHF
CDR3 DNA: TGTGCGCTGGAAGAGAAGGGTAGTTTTTCACCCCTCCACTTT

clone size: .
V gene: TRBV4-1
J gene: TRBJ2-5
D gene: .
CDR3 protein: CASSQEGGGRRTQYF
CDR3 DNA: TGCGCCAGCAGCCAAGAGGGAGGGGGAAGAAGGACCCAGTACTTC

clone size: .
V gene: TRBV27
J gene: TRBJ2-1
D gene: .
CDR3 protein: CASSAYLSSYNEQFF
CDR3 DNA: TGTGCCAGCAGTGCATATCTCAGCTCCTACAATGAGCAGTTCTTC

clone size: .
V gene: TRBV6-5
J gene: TRBJ2-7
D gene: .
CDR3 protein: CASSLRTAYEQYF
CDR3 DNA: TGTGCCAGCAGCCTCCGGACAGCCTACGAGCAGTACTTC

clone size: once
V gene: TRBV28
J gene: TRBJ1-2
D gene: .
CDR3 protein: CASSPGLTGGYTF
CDR3 DNA: TGTGCCAGCAGTCCGGGACTTACCGGCGGCTACACCTTC

clone size: .
V gene: TRBV23-1
J gene: TRBJ2-6
D gene: .
CDR3 protein: CASSQIAGKRYEGANVLTF
CDR3 DNA: TGCGCCAGCAGTCAAATCGCAGGGAAGAGGTACGAAGGGGCCAACGTCCTGACTTTC

clone size: .
V gene: TRBV10-3
J gene: TRBJ2-1
D gene: .
CDR3 protein: CAISEKTDSSYNEQFF
CDR3 DNA: TGTGCCATCAGTGAAAAAACCGATAGCTCCTACAATGAGCAGTTCTTC

clone size: .
V gene: TRBV27
J gene: TRBJ1-5
D gene: .
CDR3 protein: CASSLRTDGQPQHF
CDR3 DNA: TGTGCCAGCAGTTTACGGACGGATGGGCAGCCCCAGCATTTT

clone size: few
V gene: TRBV6-5
J gene: TRBJ2-1
D gene: .
CDR3 protein: CASSYDSSLNEQFF
CDR3 DNA: TGTGCCAGCAGTTACGACAGTTCCCTCAATGAGCAGTTCTTC

clone size: .
V gene: TRBV5-4
J gene: TRBJ1-6
D gene: TRBD1
CDR3 protein: CASSAGTGVSYNSPLHF
CDR3 DNA: TGTGCCAGCAGCGCCGGGACAGGGGTTTCCTATAATTCACCCCTCCACTTT

clone size: .
V gene: TRBV27
J gene: TRBJ2-7
D gene: .
CDR3 protein: CASSSLLSGIVYEQYF
CDR3 DNA: TGTGCCAGCAGTTCTCTCCTTTCTGGGATCGTCTACGAGCAGTACTTC

clone size: .
V gene: TRBV28
J gene: TRBJ2-1
D gene: TRBD2
CDR3 protein: CASSLALAGEGFENEQFF
CDR3 DNA: TGTGCCAGCAGTTTAGCTCTAGCGGGAGAAGGGTTTGAGAATGAGCAGTTCTTC

clone size: .
V gene: TRBV15
J gene: TRBJ2-7
D gene: .
CDR3 protein: CATSRDRQGGYEQYF
CDR3 DNA: TGTGCCACCAGCAGAGATCGGCAGGGGGGCTACGAGCAGTACTTC

clone size: .
V gene: TRBV30
J gene: TRBJ2-2
D gene: TRBD2
CDR3 protein: CAWSVAGGGELLF
CDR3 DNA: TGTGCCTGGAGTGTAGCGGGGGGCGGGGAGCTGCTTTTT

clone size: .
V gene: TRBV30
J gene: TRBJ1-2
D gene: .
CDR3 protein: CAWSRLARANYGYTF
CDR3 DNA: TGTGCCTGGAGCCGCCTGGCTAGGGCTAACTATGGCTACACCTTC

clone size: .
V gene: TRBV12-5
J gene: TRBJ1-1
D gene: .
CDR3 protein: CVTRGAFF
CDR3 DNA: TGCGTCACGCGAGGCGCTTTCTTT

clone size: .
V gene: TRBV27
J gene: TRBJ1-1
D gene: .
CDR3 protein: CASSLGRGANTEAFF
CDR3 DNA: TGTGCCAGCAGTTTAGGTCGGGGGGCGAACACTGAAGCTTTCTTT

clone size: medium-sized
V gene: TRBV6-6
J gene: TRBJ2-7
D gene: .
CDR3 protein: CASRPIGGYEQYF
CDR3 DNA: TGTGCCAGCAGACCTATTGGGGGCTACGAGCAGTACTTC

clone size: few
V gene: TRBV11-1
J gene: TRBJ2-7
D gene: .
CDR3 protein: CASSLRAGEQYF
CDR3 DNA: TGTGCCAGCAGCTTACGAGCGGGCGAGCAGTACTTC

clone size: .
V gene: TRBV27
J gene: TRBJ1-1
D gene: .
CDR3 protein: CASSFRGANTEAFF
CDR3 DNA: TGTGCCAGCAGTTTCCGGGGTGCGAACACTGAAGCTTTCTTT

clone size: .
V gene: TRBV6-5
J gene: TRBJ2-7
D gene: .
CDR3 protein: CASSGGGGEYEQYF
CDR3 DNA: TGTGCCAGCAGTGGCGGAGGGGGCGAATACGAGCAGTACTTC

clone size: few
V gene: TRBV7-3
J gene: TRBJ2-7
D gene: TRBD1
CDR3 protein: CASSLGQYLREQYF
CDR3 DNA: TGTGCCAGCAGCTTGGGACAGTACCTTCGTGAGCAGTACTTC

clone size: few
V gene: TRBV10-3
J gene: TRBJ1-3
D gene: TRBD1
CDR3 protein: CAISKTGTEVGNTIYF
CDR3 DNA: TGTGCCATCAGTAAGACCGGGACAGAGGTGGGAAACACCATATATTTT

clone size: .
V gene: TRBV5-6
J gene: TRBJ2-7
D gene: .
CDR3 protein: CASSLPYRSYEQYF
CDR3 DNA: TGTGCCAGCAGCTTGCCTTACAGATCCTACGAGCAGTACTTC

clone size: medium-sized
V gene: TRBV4-1
J gene: TRBJ2-7
D gene: TRBD2
CDR3 protein: CASSQGTSNEQYF
CDR3 DNA: TGCGCCAGCAGCCAAGGGACTAGCAACGAGCAGTACTTC

clone size: .
V gene: TRBV9
J gene: TRBJ2-7
D gene: .
CDR3 protein: CASSVGAGYEQYF
CDR3 DNA: TGTGCCAGCAGCGTAGGAGCGGGCTACGAGCAGTACTTC

clone size: .
V gene: TRBV7-8
J gene: TRBJ1-5
D gene: TRBD1
CDR3 protein: CASSLEDRAYSNQPQHF
CDR3 DNA: TGTGCCAGCAGCTTAGAGGACAGGGCTTATAGCAATCAGCCCCAGCATTTT

clone size: .
V gene: TRBV7-9
J gene: TRBJ2-5
D gene: .
CDR3 protein: CASSLETQYF
CDR3 DNA: TGTGCCAGCAGCTTAGAGACCCAGTACTTC

clone size: .
V gene: TRBV13
J gene: TRBJ2-7
D gene: .
CDR3 protein: CASSFNPLPRSFSYEQYF
CDR3 DNA: TGTGCCAGCAGCTTTAACCCCTTACCACGCAGCTTCTCCTACGAGCAGTACTTC

clone size: .
V gene: TRBV28
J gene: TRBJ2-1
D gene: .
CDR3 protein: CASSLWETNEQFF
CDR3 DNA: TGTGCCAGCAGTTTATGGGAGACGAATGAGCAGTTCTTC

clone size: .
V gene: TRBV11-1
J gene: TRBJ2-7
D gene: .
CDR3 protein: CASSPTGDIHEQYF
CDR3 DNA: TGTGCCAGCAGTCCCACTGGGGACATCCACGAGCAGTACTTC

clone size: few
V gene: TRBV9
J gene: TRBJ2-7
D gene: .
CDR3 protein: CASSVSPTQGYYEQYF
CDR3 DNA: TGTGCCAGCAGCGTCTCACCCACTCAGGGTTACTACGAGCAGTACTTC

clone size: .
V gene: TRBV4-2
J gene: TRBJ1-4
D gene: TRBD1
CDR3 protein: CASSQMTGTDEKLFF
CDR3 DNA: TGTGCCAGCAGCCAAATGACAGGGACGGATGAAAAACTGTTTTTT

clone size: .
V gene: TRBV27
J gene: TRBJ2-5
D gene: .
CDR3 protein: CASSLSYSQETQYF
CDR3 DNA: TGTGCCAGCAGTTTATCGTACAGTCAAGAGACCCAGTACTTC

clone size: .
V gene: TRBV2
J gene: TRBJ2-2
D gene: .
CDR3 protein: CASLGALNTGELFF
CDR3 DNA: TGTGCCAGCTTGGGGGCCCTGAACACCGGGGAGCTGTTTTTT

clone size: .
V gene: TRBV4-3
J gene: TRBJ2-7
D gene: .
CDR3 protein: CASSQEIAGGPYEQYF
CDR3 DNA: TGCGCCAGCAGCCAAGAAATTGCTGGAGGGCCCTACGAGCAGTACTTC

clone size: .
V gene: TRBV4-1
J gene: TRBJ2-7
D gene: .
CDR3 protein: CASSQDAGAEQYF
CDR3 DNA: TGCGCCAGCAGCCAAGATGCCGGCGCGGAGCAGTACTTC

clone size: .
V gene: TRBV19
J gene: TRBJ2-1
D gene: TRBD2
CDR3 protein: CASSITGGSYNEQFF
CDR3 DNA: TGTGCCAGTAGTATTACGGGAGGCTCCTACAATGAGCAGTTCTTC

clone size: .
V gene: TRBV28
J gene: TRBJ2-1
D gene: .
CDR3 protein: CASSFGSSYNEQFF
CDR3 DNA: TGTGCCAGCAGTTTCGGCTCGAGCTACAATGAGCAGTTCTTC

clone size: .
V gene: TRBV7-7
J gene: TRBJ2-3
D gene: TRBD2
CDR3 protein: CASSLGTSDRDTQYF
CDR3 DNA: TGTGCCAGCAGCTTAGGAACTAGCGACCGTGATACGCAGTATTTT

clone size: few
V gene: TRBV7-9
J gene: TRBJ2-7
D gene: TRBD1
CDR3 protein: CASSETGGVYEQYF
CDR3 DNA: TGTGCCAGCAGCGAGACAGGGGGCGTCTACGAGCAGTACTTC

clone size: .
V gene: TRBV28
J gene: TRBJ2-7
D gene: TRBD1
CDR3 protein: CASSLPWDRAYEQYF
CDR3 DNA: TGTGCCAGCAGCCTCCCTTGGGACAGGGCTTACGAGCAGTACTTC

clone size: few
V gene: TRBV5-1
J gene: TRBJ1-1
D gene: .
CDR3 protein: CASSLVGRGTEAFF
CDR3 DNA: TGCGCCAGCAGCTTGGTTGGAAGGGGCACTGAAGCTTTCTTT